This T cell receptor beta chain stems from a study of blood T cell repertoires in COVID-19. Study background: Samples taken during acute and convalescent COVID-19 were collected in the United States, Italy and Spain. From T cells, B-cell-depleted T cells, or PBMCs came the material, which was cDNA or gDNA.

Profiled with immunoSEQ multiplex PCR; TCRdb holds only in-frame clones, not every one. This sample has roughly 100,000 clones, with around 82% found just once. This CDR3 contains 16 residues. CDR1 and CDR2 (germline): SGHTA, FQGNSA. V shed 5 bases, J shed 9 bases, and the junction held 13 bases outside the gene matches. The sequencing input was peripheral blood. This TCR was sampled from a human donor in a cohort sampled during active or convalescent COVID-19. V gene TRBV7-2 combines with J gene TRBJ1-6; 7 bases agree with TRBD1. The CDR3 sequence is CASSPPPGTVSSPLHF. In DNA form, the CDR3 reads TGTGCCAGCAGCCCTCCGCCGGGGACAGTAAGTTCACCCCTCCACTTT.